Below are 29 T cell receptor beta chains sequenced from a single sample in a study of blood T cell repertoires in COVID-19. The assay was immunoSEQ multiplex PCR, and TCRdb's table has in-frame clones only and misses some. Among tens of thousands of clones listed, under 90% were seen once. Sequenced sample: peripheral blood. The receptors come from a human donor in a cohort sampled during active COVID-19.

The rearrangement joins TRBV28 to TRBJ2-1, with TRBD2 matching 9 bases. The CDR3 length is 15 residues. CDR1 MDHEN and CDR2 SYDVKM come from the germline V gene. V shed 3 bases and J 12 bases; nucleotides not matched to a gene: 12. The CDR3 DNA is TGTGCCAGCAGTTTGATTTTAGCGGGAGCCTCGGGGCAGTTCTTC. The encoded protein is CASSLILAGASGQFF.

This clone was counted once. The chain combines TRBV19 with TRBJ2-7, with a weak D call TRBD2 (5 bases). CDR3 length: 15 amino acids. V was trimmed by 3 bases and J by 9 bases, leaving 21 bases between them. Germline V gene data show CDR1 as LNHDA and CDR2 as SQIVND (reference sequence). The CDR3 bases are TGTGCCAGTAGTATGGGCAGGACCACTACGAGCGGGCAGTACTTC. It specifies CASSMGRTTTSGQYF.

The chain couples TRBV18 to TRBJ1-5; 8 bases map to TRBD1. The trim removed 6 bases at V and 6 bases at J, leaving 13 bases unmatched. Germline V gene lookup returns CDR1 KGHSH and CDR2 LQKENI. The CDR3 covers 16 residues. CDR3 DNA: TGTGCCAGCTCCCAATCAGGACAGGGTGTCAGTCAGCCCCAGCATTTT. Its translation is CASSQSGQGVSQPQHF.

The chain carries TRBV28 and TRBJ2-2; D unresolved. In germline, CDR1 is MDHEN, CDR2 SYDVKM. There are 14 residues in the CDR3. Trimming took 8 bases from V and 4 from J, leaving 14 bases between them. This chain's CDR3 is CASARSASTGELFF. The CDR3 DNA follows: TGTGCCAGCGCCCGGTCAGCGAGCACCGGGGAGCTGTTTTTT. Looking up the rest from reference TRBV28 and TRBJ2-2 gives the full variable domain: DVKVTQSSRYLVKRTGEKVFLECVQDMDHENMFWYRQDPGLGLRLIYFSYDVKMKEKGDIPEGYSVSREKKERFSLILESASTNQTSMYLCASARSASTGELFFGEGSRLTVL.

The chain couples TRBV25-1 to TRBJ1-3; possible D gene TRBD1, 5 bases. Per the germline V gene, CDR1 is MGHDK and CDR2 is SYGVNS. With 3 bases removed from V and 9 bases from J, the gap between germline ends came to 15 bases. The CDR3 contains 14 residues. The CDR3 region has the DNA TGTGCCAGCAGTGACGATCTTAGGGGAGGCACCATATATTTT. This gives the protein CASSDDLRGGTIYF. Using reference TRBV25-1 and TRBJ1-3 for the parts outside the CDR3, the full variable domain is EADIYQTPRYLVIGTGKKITLECSQTMGHDKMYWYQQDPGMELHLIHYSYGVNSTEKGDLSSESTVSRIRTEHFPLTLESARPSHTSQYLCASSDDLRGGTIYFGEGSWLTVV.

This chain joins TRBV4-1 and TRBJ2-3; 7 bases fit TRBD2. Trimming cost V 0 bases and J 3 bases; bases outside gene matches: 3. This CDR3 is 15 amino acids long. CDR1 MGHRA and CDR2 YSYEKL come from the germline V gene. The CDR3 loop is CASSQESSGTDTQYF. Written as DNA, the CDR3 is TGCGCCAGCAGCCAAGAGTCTAGCGGTACAGATACGCAGTATTTT.

The V gene is TRBV5-6, the J gene TRBJ2-3, with 10 bases identical to TRBD1. Germline V gene data show CDR1 as SGHDT and CDR2 as YYEEEE. The V segment lost 2 bases and the J segment 5 bases; nucleotides outside the gene matches: 5. This CDR3 is 15 amino acids long. CDR3 sequence: CASSFRQGAEDTQYF. CDR3 in DNA: TGTGCCAGCAGCTTCAGACAGGGGGCGGAAGATACGCAGTATTTT.

V and J are TRBV9 and TRBJ1-4, with TRBD1 as a possible D gene (5 bases). This CDR3 contains 14 residues. CDR1 and CDR2 from the germline V gene are SGDLS and YYNGEE. Trimming cost V 7 bases and J 3 bases, with 13 bases left between them. The CDR3 here is CASGMGLANEKLFF. The CDR3, as DNA: TGTGCCAGCGGGATGGGGCTGGCTAATGAAAAACTGTTTTTT.

The chain couples TRBV25-1 to TRBJ1-1; 8 nucleotides align to TRBD1. V shed 1 base and J 1 base; nucleotides not matched to a gene: 2. Germline V CDR1 and CDR2: MGHDK, SYGVNS. This CDR3 has 15 amino acids. The CDR3 loop is CASSEWDRPNTEAFF. The CDR3 nucleotides read TGTGCCAGCAGTGAATGGGACAGGCCGAACACTGAAGCTTTCTTT.

The V and J genes are TRBV6-5 and TRBJ1-5, with D maybe TRBD1 (5 bases). The V gene lost 0 bases and the J gene lost 3 bases, with 9 bases spanning the gap. The CDR3 consists of 15 residues. The germline V gene has CDR1 MNHEY and CDR2 SVGAGI. CDR3 region: CASSYSYRTNQPQHF. DNA of the CDR3: TGTGCCAGCAGTTACTCGTACAGGACCAATCAGCCCCAGCATTTT.

V is TRBV27 and J is TRBJ2-2, with 10 bases matching TRBD1. V trimming: 3 bases; J trimming: 0 bases; junction bases outside the gene matches: 13. Germline V gives CDR1 MNHEY, CDR2 SMNVEV (reference sequence). There are 20 residues in the CDR3. CDR3 DNA: TGTGCCAGCAGTTTCAGGCTCCGGGACAGGGGACGAGCGAACACCGGGGAGCTGTTTTTT. This gives the protein CASSFRLRDRGRANTGELFF.

This clone was recorded once. This chain links TRBV4-1 with TRBJ2-1; 7 bases match TRBD2. The CDR3 loop spans 17 amino acids. Trimming took 0 bases from V and 1 from J; bases not matched to a gene: 6. Germline loops: CDR1 MGHRA, CDR2 YSYEKL. The CDR3 bases are TGCGCCAGCAGCCAAGAATATGCTAGCGGATCCTACAATGAGCAGTTCTTC. Translation gives CASSQEYASGSYNEQFF.

The genes are TRBV18 and TRBJ2-2; tentatively, D is TRBD1 (5 bases). V was cut by 3 bases and J by 5 bases, with 13 bases left in between. The CDR3 totals 15 residues. The V gene's germline CDR1 is KGHSH and CDR2 LQKENI. In DNA, the CDR3 is TGTGCCAGCTCACCTAGGGGTCTCGAGACCGGGGAGCTGTTTTTT. Translated: CASSPRGLETGELFF.

The V and J genes are TRBV5-3 and TRBJ2-2, with 10 bases aligning to TRBD1. TRBV5-3 is an open reading frame, and its role is uncertain. This CDR3 is built from 15 residues. V gave up 5 bases and J gave up 7 bases; unmatched junction bases: 8. The DNA for the CDR3 is TGTGCCAGAAGACCCGGGACAGGGGATAACGGGGAGCTGTTTTTT. Protein sequence: CARRPGTGDNGELFF.

The CDR3 coding sequence is TGTGCCTGTAAACCGGGACAGGGCCTTTCCTACGAGCAGTACTTC. Translated: CACKPGQGLSYEQYF. The chain employs TRBV30 and TRBJ2-7, with TRBD1 matching over 9 bases. The junction had 10 bases not matched to a gene; V was cut back by 6 bases and J by 1 base. The CDR3 spans 15 residues. From germline, CDR1 is GTSNPN and CDR2 SVGIG (reference sequence).

The V and J genes are TRBV9 and TRBJ2-1; TRBD2 matches 13 bases. The V segment lost 3 bases and the J segment 8 bases; nucleotides outside the gene matches: 8. This CDR3 comprises 16 residues. Germline assignment: CDR1 SGDLS and CDR2 YYNGEE. The CDR3 DNA reads TGTGCCAGCAGCGCTTCCGGGACTAGCGGGGTTGATGAGCAGTTCTTC. This encodes CASSASGTSGVDEQFF.

The V call is TRBV28, the J call TRBJ1-5, with 11 bases that match TRBD1. The CDR3 has 15 residues. V lost 6 bases to trimming and J lost 4 bases; unmatched junction nucleotides: 5. In germline, CDR1 is MDHEN, CDR2 SYDVKM. The CDR3 sequence is CASRGGDRGNQPQHF. In nucleotides, the CDR3 is TGTGCCAGCAGGGGAGGGGACAGGGGGAATCAGCCCCAGCATTTT.

The chain links TRBV5-1 to TRBJ2-3, with 7 bases matching TRBD2. V lost 0 bases to trimming and J lost 6 bases; unmatched junction nucleotides: 10. The germline CDR1 and CDR2 sequences are SGHRS and YFSETQ. This CDR3 has 16 amino acids. The CDR3 coding sequence is TGCGCCAGCAGCTTGGTGGGCGGGAGATTCCTCGATACGCAGTATTTT. As protein: CASSLVGGRFLDTQYF.

The CDR3 sequence is CASSLGAGSGANVLTF. The CDR3 DNA reads TGCGCCAGCAGCTTAGGGGCAGGCTCTGGGGCCAACGTCCTGACTTTC. The V gene is TRBV5-1, the J gene TRBJ2-6, with D possibly being TRBD1 (5 bases). From germline, CDR1 is SGHRS and CDR2 YFSETQ. The CDR3 is made up of 16 amino acids. The V end was cut by 2 bases, the J end by 0 bases, with 9 bases between.

The rearrangement uses TRBV19 and TRBJ2-2, with D possibly matching TRBD2 (6 bases). CDR1 and CDR2 (germline): LNHDA, SQIVND (reference sequence). Trimming took off 2 bases at V and 6 bases at J, with 13 bases between the two ends. The CDR3 has 15 residues. The CDR3: CASSISGGRAGELFF. CDR3 DNA: TGTGCCAGTAGTATATCCGGGGGAAGGGCCGGGGAGCTGTTTTTT.

The V and J genes are TRBV11-2 and TRBJ2-1, with D possibly being TRBD2 (5 bases). Trimming took off 4 bases at V and 10 bases at J, with 17 bases between the two ends. The CDR3 loop spans 14 amino acids. Germline V lookup: CDR1 SGHAT, CDR2 FQNNGV. This chain's CDR3 is CASSSRPSGTEQFF. As DNA, the CDR3 is TGTGCCAGCAGCTCACGTCCGAGCGGTACCGAGCAGTTCTTC.

The rearrangement joins TRBV2 to TRBJ1-2, with a possible D match to TRBD1 (5 bases). V shed 4 bases and J shed 8 bases, with 20 bases lying between them. This CDR3 has 15 amino acids. Per the germline V gene, CDR1 is SNHLY and CDR2 is FYNNEI. The CDR3: CASSASRGTVGGYTF. In nucleotides, the CDR3 is TGTGCCAGCAGTGCCTCCCGGGGGACGGTGGGCGGCTACACCTTC.

V is TRBV11-2 and J is TRBJ2-7; 13 bases are a match to TRBD2. Germline V gene sequence: CDR1 SGHAT, CDR2 FQNNGV. This CDR3 spans 15 amino acids. V lost 5 bases and J lost 2; bases outside the gene matches: 3. The CDR3 reads CASSPGLAGAYEQYF. The CDR3 nucleotides read TGTGCCAGCAGCCCCGGACTAGCGGGGGCCTACGAGCAGTACTTC.

This chain uses TRBV7-2 with TRBJ2-1; 9 bases agree with TRBD2. V shed 8 bases, J shed 0 bases, and the junction held 8 bases outside the gene matches. The CDR3 covers 16 residues. Germline-derived CDR1 and CDR2 are SGHTA and FQGNSA. CDR3 protein: CASRGGVAGSYNEQFF. DNA of the CDR3: TGTGCCAGCCGCGGGGGGGTAGCGGGCTCCTACAATGAGCAGTTCTTC.

This clone was seen only once. This sample also contains other DNA sequences that code for the same CDR3. This rearrangement joins TRBV15 to TRBJ1-2; 7 bases are a match to TRBD1. CDR1 and CDR2 (germline): LNHNV, YYDKDF (reference sequence). The CDR3 length is 14 residues. Trimming removed 4 bases from V and 4 bases from J; junction bases left unmatched: 6. CDR3 region: CATSTRQGSYGYTF. Written as DNA, the CDR3 is TGTGCCACCAGCACCCGACAGGGTAGCTATGGCTACACCTTC.

V and J are TRBV21-1 and TRBJ2-7; the D call in the table, TRBD2, was not verified against the DNA. TRBV21-1 is an annotated pseudogene. The CDR3 is 17 residues long. CDR3 coding DNA: TGTGCCAGCAGCAAAGGGTTATGGGCTAGCGGGCTGTACGAGCAGTACTTC. Protein product: CASSKGLWASGLYEQYF.

This clone was counted many times. This rearrangement joins TRBV25-1 to TRBJ2-2; 9 bases align to TRBD1. The CDR3 is 16 amino acids. The ends lost 5 bases at V and 1 base at J; junction bases unmatched: 5. Germline CDR1 reads MGHDK; CDR2 reads SYGVNS. This chain's CDR3 is CASSLQGAVNTGELFF. For the CDR3, the DNA is TGTGCCAGCAGTTTACAGGGGGCCGTGAACACCGGGGAGCTGTTTTTT.

Comments on this clone: At one of its ends the junction is not consistent with the germline gene, which may arise from a read error. This chain connects TRBV7-2 to TRBJ2-7, with 7 positions matching TRBD1. The V gene's germline CDR1 is SGHTA and CDR2 FQGNSA. The CDR3 extends over 12 amino acids. This chain's CDR3 is CASSLWGQKNYF. The CDR3 nucleotides read TGTGCCAGCAGCTTATGGGGACAGAAGAACTATTTC.

V gene TRBV28 combines with J gene TRBJ1-5; 8 bases are a match to TRBD1. Germline CDR1 is MDHEN and CDR2 is SYDVKM. This CDR3 contains 16 residues. Germline trimming cut 3 bases from V and 6 bases from J; bases unmatched to any gene: 10. CDR3 sequence reads: CASSFSSGGAAQPQHF. The CDR3 nucleotides read TGTGCCAGCAGTTTTTCGTCAGGGGGCGCCGCTCAGCCCCAGCATTTT.